The 10 T cell receptor beta chains in this list originate from one sample, sequenced in a study of control samples from healthy donors and cancer patients. Profiling relied on immunoSEQ multiplex PCR, and the TCRdb table lists in-frame clones only, not all of them. This sample yields tens of thousands of clones, of which approximately 87% are seen a single time; more than 1.5% belongs to the top ten. What was sequenced was PBMCs. These receptors came from a woman aged 40 to 49 with lung cancer.

This chain uses TRBV27 with TRBJ1-1; weak D call: TRBD1 (5 bases). The CDR3 spans 16 residues. Germline V CDR1 and CDR2: MNHEY, SMNVEV (reference sequence). Trimming left V 3 bases short and J 0 bases short, with 14 bases between. Here the CDR3 DNA reads TGTGCCAGCAGTTTGGGACCCCGGGGGGTGAACACTGAAGCTTTCTTT. As protein: CASSLGPRGVNTEAFF.

V gene TRBV27 combines with J gene TRBJ1-1; weak D call: TRBD1 (6 bases). Germline assignment: CDR1 MNHEY and CDR2 SMNVEV (reference sequence). This CDR3 comprises 15 residues. Trimming shortened V by 6 bases and J by 1 base, and 15 bases separated the two germline ends. CDR3 amino acids: CASRSGQIENTEAFF. DNA of the CDR3: TGTGCCAGCAGGTCCGGACAGATAGAGAACACTGAAGCTTTCTTT.

The chain links TRBV12-3 or TRBV12-4 to TRBJ1-2, with a tentative D call TRBD1 (5 bases). CDR3 length equals 13 residues. Deletions cut 5 bases from V and 5 bases from J, with 12 bases between. Here the CDR3 DNA reads TGTGCCAGCAGTCCTGGGGGGGGGTATGGCTACACCTTC. The encoded protein is CASSPGGGYGYTF.

The gene calls are TRBV9 and TRBJ2-5; maybe TRBD1 (6 bases). CDR1 SGDLS and CDR2 YYNGEE come from the germline V gene. The CDR3 sequence is 16 residues long. Between the trimmed V and J ends, which lost 3 bases and 5 bases, there was a span of 20 bases. CDR3: CASSAKGTPLGETQYF. CDR3 coding DNA: TGTGCCAGCAGCGCCAAAGGGACACCCCTAGGGGAGACCCAGTACTTC.

This chain uses TRBV5-5 with TRBJ1-2; 7 bases match TRBD1. The V and J ends lost 3 bases and 2 bases, in that order; junction bases with no gene match: 7. Germline V gives CDR1 SGHKS, CDR2 YYEKEE (reference sequence). There are 15 residues in the CDR3. In nucleotides, the CDR3 is TGTGCCAGCAGCTCCACGGGGGGACAGAACTATGGCTACACCTTC. Translation: CASSSTGGQNYGYTF.

The chain is built from TRBV10-3 and TRBJ2-3; D is unresolved. Germline CDR1 ENHRY, CDR2 SYGVKD. The CDR3 loop spans 13 amino acids. V was shortened by 8 bases and J by 4 bases, with 13 bases between the two germline ends. CDR3 region: CAISLSGPDTQYF. The CDR3 DNA follows: TGTGCCATCTCCTTATCAGGCCCAGATACGCAGTATTTT.

The chain employs TRBV6-5 and TRBJ2-7; 9 bases are a match to TRBD1. Germline values: CDR1 MNHEY, CDR2 SVGAGI. The CDR3 sequence is 14 residues long. V was pared by 9 bases and J by 4 bases, with 10 bases of the junction left unmatched. Written as DNA, the CDR3 is TGTGCCAGTCCGACCGGGACAGGGACGTACGAGCAGTACTTC. This sequence encodes CASPTGTGTYEQYF.

This clone appeared once. This rearrangement joins TRBV9 to TRBJ2-3; maybe TRBD2 (5 bases). Germline assignment: CDR1 SGDLS and CDR2 YYNGEE. Trimming removed 0 bases from V and 0 bases from J, with 14 bases in between. The CDR3 spans 17 residues. CDR3 DNA: TGTGCCAGCAGCGTAGGTGCGGGCTTCACTAGCACAGATACGCAGTATTTT. Translation: CASSVGAGFTSTDTQYF.

The chain couples TRBV19 to TRBJ2-3, with D unclear. Looked up from germline, CDR1 is LNHDA and CDR2 is SQIVND (reference sequence). This CDR3 region has 13 residues. The V gene lost 8 bases and the J gene lost 5 bases, with 14 bases spanning the gap. Here the CDR3 DNA reads TGTGCCAGTTCACACATCCTGGGAGATACGCAGTATTTT. Translating gives CASSHILGDTQYF.

The chain links TRBV5-6 to TRBJ2-7, with 8 bases matching TRBD2. This CDR3 has 16 residues. Germline loops: CDR1 SGHDT, CDR2 YYEEEE. The V and J ends lost 0 bases and 6 bases, in that order; junction bases with no gene match: 11. In DNA form, the CDR3 reads TGTGCCAGCAGCTTGGTCTTTGTCGGGGGGGCCTCCGAGCAGTACTTC. Encoded protein: CASSLVFVGGASEQYF.